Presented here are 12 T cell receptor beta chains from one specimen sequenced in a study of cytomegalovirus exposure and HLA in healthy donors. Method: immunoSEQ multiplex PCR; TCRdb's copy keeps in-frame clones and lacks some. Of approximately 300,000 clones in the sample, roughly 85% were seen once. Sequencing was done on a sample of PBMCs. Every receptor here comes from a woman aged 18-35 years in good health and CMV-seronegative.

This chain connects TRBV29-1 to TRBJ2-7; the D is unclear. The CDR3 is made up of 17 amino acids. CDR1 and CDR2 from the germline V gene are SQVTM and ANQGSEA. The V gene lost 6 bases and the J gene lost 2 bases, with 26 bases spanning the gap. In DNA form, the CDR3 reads TGCAGCGTCGCAACTCGTGGTACGAGCGCAACCCCCTACGAGCAGTACTTC. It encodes CSVATRGTSATPYEQYF.

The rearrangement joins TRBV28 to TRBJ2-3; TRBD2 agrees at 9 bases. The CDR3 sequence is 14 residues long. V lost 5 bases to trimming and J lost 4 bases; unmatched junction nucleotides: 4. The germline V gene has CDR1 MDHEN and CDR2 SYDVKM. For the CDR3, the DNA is TGTGCCAGCAGTATAGCGGGAGTGCCAGATACGCAGTATTTT. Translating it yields CASSIAGVPDTQYF.

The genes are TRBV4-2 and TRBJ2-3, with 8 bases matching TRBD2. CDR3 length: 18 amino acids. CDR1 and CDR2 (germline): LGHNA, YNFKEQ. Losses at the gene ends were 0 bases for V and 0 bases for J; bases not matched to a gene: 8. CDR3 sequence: CASSQERAGGPSTDTQYF. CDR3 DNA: TGTGCCAGCAGCCAAGAGAGGGCGGGAGGACCTAGCACAGATACGCAGTATTTT.

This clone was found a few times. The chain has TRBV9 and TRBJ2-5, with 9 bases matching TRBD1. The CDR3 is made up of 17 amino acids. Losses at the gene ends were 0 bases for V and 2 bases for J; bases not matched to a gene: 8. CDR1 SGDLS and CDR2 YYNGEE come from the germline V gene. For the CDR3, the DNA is TGTGCCAGCAGCGTAGCAGGGGGGACAGGGCTTCAAGAGACCCAGTACTTC. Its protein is CASSVAGGTGLQETQYF. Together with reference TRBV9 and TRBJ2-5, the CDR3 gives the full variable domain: DSGVTQTPKHLITATGQRVTLRCSPRSGDLSVYWYQQSLDQGLQFLIQYYNGEERAKGNILERFSAQQFPDLHSELNLSSLELGDSALYFCASSVAGGTGLQETQYFGPGTRLLVL.

CDR3 sequence: CASSEQGGWSTDTQYF. CDR3 DNA: TGTGCCAGCAGTGAACAGGGAGGGTGGAGCACAGATACGCAGTATTTT. The chain links TRBV2 to TRBJ2-3; 7 nucleotides align to TRBD2. The CDR3 length is 16 residues. V shed 2 bases, J shed 0 bases, and the junction held 5 bases outside the gene matches. Germline V gene lookup returns CDR1 SNHLY and CDR2 FYNNEI. The entire variable domain, with the rest obtained from reference TRBV2 and TRBJ2-3, is as follows: EPEVTQTPSHQVTQMGQEVILRCVPISNHLYFYWYRQILGQKVEFLVSFYNNEISEKSEIFDDQFSVERPDGSNFTLKIRSTKLEDSAMYFCASSEQGGWSTDTQYFGPGTRLTVL.

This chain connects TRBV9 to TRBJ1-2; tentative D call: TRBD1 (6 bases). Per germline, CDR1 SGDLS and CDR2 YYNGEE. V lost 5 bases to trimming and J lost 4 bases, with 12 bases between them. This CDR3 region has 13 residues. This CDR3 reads CASSTGYGYGYTF. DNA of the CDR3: TGTGCCAGCAGTACAGGGTACGGCTATGGCTACACCTTC.

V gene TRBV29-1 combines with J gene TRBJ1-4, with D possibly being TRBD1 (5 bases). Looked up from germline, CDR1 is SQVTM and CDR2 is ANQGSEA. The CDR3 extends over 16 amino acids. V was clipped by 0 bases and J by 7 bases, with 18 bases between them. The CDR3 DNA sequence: TGCAGCGTTGAAGATCTTGGTCGGGGGACGGGTGAAAAACTGTTTTTT. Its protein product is CSVEDLGRGTGEKLFF.

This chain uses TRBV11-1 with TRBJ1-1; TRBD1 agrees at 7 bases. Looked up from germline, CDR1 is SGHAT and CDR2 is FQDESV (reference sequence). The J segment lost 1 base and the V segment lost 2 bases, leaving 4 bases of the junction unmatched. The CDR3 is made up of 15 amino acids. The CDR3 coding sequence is TGTGCCAGCAGCTTACGAGGGACAGAGAACACTGAAGCTTTCTTT. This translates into CASSLRGTENTEAFF.

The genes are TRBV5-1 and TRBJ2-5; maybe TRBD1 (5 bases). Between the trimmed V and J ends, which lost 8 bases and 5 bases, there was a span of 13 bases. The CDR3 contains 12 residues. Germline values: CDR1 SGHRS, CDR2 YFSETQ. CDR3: CASATGTETQYF. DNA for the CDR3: TGCGCCAGTGCCACAGGAACGGAGACCCAGTACTTC. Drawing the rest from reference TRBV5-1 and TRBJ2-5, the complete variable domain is KAGVTQTPRYLIKTRGQQVTLSCSPISGHRSVSWYQQTPGQGLQFLFEYFSETQRNKGNFPGRFSGRQFSNSRSEMNVSTLELGDSALYLCASATGTETQYFGPGTRLLVL.

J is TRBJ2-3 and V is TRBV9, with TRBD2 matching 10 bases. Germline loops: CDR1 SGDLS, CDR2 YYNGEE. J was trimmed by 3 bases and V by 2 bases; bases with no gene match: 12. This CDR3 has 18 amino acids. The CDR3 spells CASSVGQREGRGTDTQYF. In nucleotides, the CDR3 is TGTGCCAGCAGCGTCGGACAGCGGGAGGGTCGGGGTACAGATACGCAGTATTTT. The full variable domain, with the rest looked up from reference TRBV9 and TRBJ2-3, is DSGVTQTPKHLITATGQRVTLRCSPRSGDLSVYWYQQSLDQGLQFLIQYYNGEERAKGNILERFSAQQFPDLHSELNLSSLELGDSALYFCASSVGQREGRGTDTQYFGPGTRLTVL.

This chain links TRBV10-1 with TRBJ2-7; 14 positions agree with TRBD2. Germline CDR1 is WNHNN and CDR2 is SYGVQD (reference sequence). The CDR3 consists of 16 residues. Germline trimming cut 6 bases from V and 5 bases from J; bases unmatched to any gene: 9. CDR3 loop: CASRGQTSGRVDEQYF. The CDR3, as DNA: TGCGCCAGCAGGGGACAGACTAGCGGGAGGGTAGACGAGCAGTACTTC.

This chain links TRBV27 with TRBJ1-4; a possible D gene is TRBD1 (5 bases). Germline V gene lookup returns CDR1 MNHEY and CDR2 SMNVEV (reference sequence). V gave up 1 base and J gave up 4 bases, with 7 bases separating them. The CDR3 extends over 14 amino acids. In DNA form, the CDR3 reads TGTGCCAGCAGTTTATGGGGCCGTAATGAAAAACTGTTTTTT. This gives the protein CASSLWGRNEKLFF.